This T cell receptor (beta chain) emerged from a study of T cells in Graves' hyperthyroidism and ophthalmopathy. Turning to this clonotype: Its antigen is still unknown.

Study-wide findings and caveats: Most thyroid clonotypes expanded above 0.001 appeared in blood too. With a median lead of around 6.7 months before onset, the model predicted ophthalmopathy.

Each diagnosis was grounded in clinical symptoms, serum thyroxine and TRAb, thyroid ultrasound, and orbital computed tomography. The TCR beta CDR3 regions underwent amplification using RNA transcripts as the source. RT-PCR in the first round (using the HTBI primer set) targeted the TCR CDR3. TCRdb independently ran MiXCR on the multiplex PCR reads; one entry per CDR3 protein. The sample lists about 690,000 distinct CDR3 sequences, 17% occurring once. Specimen: blood. The receptor comes from a man in his fifties with Graves' hyperthyroidism.

Here the CDR3 DNA reads TGTGCCAGCAGTTACTCAGAGGCAGGGACCGTCGACACCTTC. Its translation is CASSYSEAGTVDTF. The chain joins TRBV6-6 to TRBJ1-2; TRBD1 might be the D (5 bases). This CDR3 contains 14 residues. Germline assignment: CDR1 MNHNY and CDR2 SVGAGI (reference sequence). Deletions cut 0 bases from V and 12 bases from J, with 17 bases between.